These 28 T cell receptor beta chains were sequenced from one sample in a study of T cell changes during pregnancy in multiple sclerosis. The table came from immunoSEQ multiplex PCR; TCRdb's copy has only in-frame clones and leaves some out. This table holds about 98,000 clones, under 95% found once. The specimen was peripheral blood, collected after pregnancy. The origin of the receptors is a female donor in good health, enrolled as a control in a pregnancy study.

The V call is TRBV7-6, the J call TRBJ2-5; weak D call: TRBD2 (6 bases). The CDR3 has 14 residues. Deletions cut 2 bases from V and 2 bases from J, with 9 bases between. Germline assignment: CDR1 SGHVS and CDR2 FNYEAQ. The DNA of the CDR3 is TGTGCCAGCAGCTTAATGGCGGGGCAAGAGACCCAGTACTTC. Translating it yields CASSLMAGQETQYF.

The V call is TRBV5-4, the J call TRBJ2-2; 10 nucleotides match TRBD2. The CDR3 length is 16 residues. Per germline, CDR1 SGHNT and CDR2 YYREEE (reference sequence). Losses at the gene ends were 4 bases for V and 6 bases for J; bases not matched to a gene: 9. In DNA, the CDR3 is TGTGCCAGCAGCCCCGCAGCGGGGGGGCGTTCCGGGGAGCTGTTTTTT. It is translated as CASSPAAGGRSGELFF.

V gene TRBV7-9 combines with J gene TRBJ2-3; D may be TRBD1 (5 bases). Trimming took 5 bases from V and 5 from J, leaving 17 bases between them. Germline V gives CDR1 SEHNR, CDR2 FQNEAQ (reference sequence). The CDR3 has 15 residues. The CDR3 nucleotides read TGTGCCAGCAGCCCCGTGATAGGGGATGGAGATACGCAGTATTTT. Protein product: CASSPVIGDGDTQYF.

The table lists this clone with a count of one. The V call is TRBV28, the J call TRBJ1-5; D perhaps matches TRBD1 (5 bases). This CDR3 comprises 14 residues. Trimming stripped 6 bases from V and 6 bases from J, with 15 bases between. The germline V gene has CDR1 MDHEN and CDR2 SYDVKM. The CDR3 reads CASSPHRRGQPQHF. For the CDR3, the DNA is TGTGCCAGCAGCCCCCACAGGAGGGGTCAGCCCCAGCATTTT.

This rearrangement joins TRBV4-2 to TRBJ1-4; D remains unclear. Germline V gene lookup returns CDR1 LGHNA and CDR2 YNFKEQ. This CDR3 has 15 amino acids. Trimming removed 5 bases at V and 0 bases at J, with 10 bases between. The CDR3 sequence is CASSGRRATNEKLFF. CDR3 nucleotide sequence: TGTGCCAGCAGCGGTAGGAGAGCAACTAATGAAAAACTGTTTTTT.

This chain connects TRBV7-9 to TRBJ1-2; TRBD1 might be the D (5 bases). V was cut by 1 base and J by 2 bases, with 17 bases left in between. The CDR3 extends over 17 amino acids. Germline V CDR1 and CDR2: SEHNR, FQNEAQ (reference sequence). CDR3 amino acids: CASSLGPGGVPNYGYTF. The CDR3 bases are TGTGCCAGCAGCTTAGGGCCGGGGGGAGTCCCGAACTATGGCTACACCTTC.

The chain uses TRBV5-1 and TRBJ1-1; D unclear. CDR3 length: 13 residues. Per germline, CDR1 SGHRS and CDR2 YFSETQ. Trimming left V 7 bases short and J 0 bases short, with 10 bases between. The CDR3 is CASGVGLNTEAFF. Here the CDR3 DNA reads TGCGCCAGCGGAGTCGGTCTGAACACTGAAGCTTTCTTT. Variable domain in full (rest from reference TRBV5-1 and TRBJ1-1): KAGVTQTPRYLIKTRGQQVTLSCSPISGHRSVSWYQQTPGQGLQFLFEYFSETQRNKGNFPGRFSGRQFSNSRSEMNVSTLELGDSALYLCASGVGLNTEAFFGQGTRLTVV.

V gene TRBV11-2 combines with J gene TRBJ1-1, with D unresolved. The CDR3 totals 12 residues. The V gene's germline CDR1 is SGHAT and CDR2 FQNNGV. V was clipped by 3 bases and J by 10 bases, with 12 bases between them. The CDR3 DNA sequence: TGTGCCAGCAGCTTGAGGGATGATCGAGCTTTCTTT. Translated, it gives CASSLRDDRAFF.

The V and J genes are TRBV5-1 and TRBJ1-5; TRBD1 matches at 11 bases. The CDR3 contains 15 residues. CDR1 is SGHRS and CDR2 is YFSETQ in the germline V gene. Trimming cost V 4 bases and J 6 bases; bases outside gene matches: 6. CDR3: CASSPGQGAGQPQHF. As DNA, the CDR3 is TGCGCCAGCAGCCCAGGACAGGGGGCCGGTCAGCCCCAGCATTTT.

The chain links TRBV5-6 to TRBJ1-6; D is unclear. V shed 3 bases and J shed 7 bases, with 11 bases lying between them. The CDR3 totals 14 residues. Germline assignment: CDR1 SGHDT and CDR2 YYEEEE. CDR3 coding DNA: TGTGCCAGCAGCTACCGAGAGAAAAATTCACCCCTCCACTTT. Translated: CASSYREKNSPLHF.

The chain carries TRBV18 and TRBJ1-5; 7 nucleotides match TRBD1. V gave up 3 bases and J gave up 4 bases; unmatched junction bases: 6. Looked up from germline, CDR1 is KGHSH and CDR2 is LQKENI. This CDR3 is built from 15 residues. The CDR3 nucleotides are TGTGCCAGCTCACCCGGGGGACAGATTAATCAGCCCCAGCATTTT. It translates to CASSPGGQINQPQHF. The full variable domain, rest sourced from reference TRBV18 and TRBJ1-5, is NAGVMQNPRHLVRRRGQEARLRCSPMKGHSHVYWYRQLPEEGLKFMVYLQKENIIDESGMPKERFSAEFPKEGPSILRIQQVVRGDSAAYFCASSPGGQINQPQHFGDGTRLSIL.

The chain joins TRBV19 to TRBJ1-1, with D uncertain. Deletions cut 7 bases from V and 0 bases from J, with 9 bases between. Germline CDR1 and CDR2: LNHDA and SQIVND (reference sequence). The CDR3 extends over 13 amino acids. CDR3 in amino acids: CASINRLNTEAFF. The CDR3 bases are TGTGCCAGTATCAACAGATTGAACACTGAAGCTTTCTTT.

The chain couples TRBV11-2 to TRBJ1-1; TRBD1 might be the D (5 bases). The CDR3 sequence is 15 residues long. Trimming pared 4 bases from V and 1 base from J, leaving 13 bases between. Germline loops: CDR1 SGHAT, CDR2 FQNNGV. Here the CDR3 reads CASSSPRRGNTEAFF. CDR3 in DNA: TGTGCCAGCAGCTCCCCGCGGAGGGGGAACACTGAAGCTTTCTTT. Filled out from reference TRBV11-2 and TRBJ1-1, the complete variable domain reads EAGVAQSPRYKIIEKRQSVAFWCNPISGHATLYWYQQILGQGPKLLIQFQNNGVVDDSQLPKDRFSAERLKGVDSTLKIQPAKLEDSAVYLCASSSPRRGNTEAFFGQGTRLTVV.

In this sample, this clone turned up once. This chain connects TRBV18 to TRBJ1-1, with 9 bases aligning to TRBD1. Germline trimming cut 6 bases from V and 0 bases from J; bases unmatched to any gene: 8. In germline, CDR1 is KGHSH, CDR2 LQKENI. The CDR3 consists of 16 residues. The CDR3 reads CASSLGQGALNTEAFF. DNA of the CDR3: TGTGCCAGCTCGCTGGGACAGGGAGCACTGAACACTGAAGCTTTCTTT.

The V gene is TRBV6-1, the J gene TRBJ2-1; 8 bases are shared with TRBD2. Germline V gene lookup returns CDR1 MNHNS and CDR2 SASEGT. J gave up 2 bases and V 3 bases, and 6 bases lay outside the gene matches. The CDR3 sequence is 16 residues long. CDR3 loop: CASSELTSGPYNEQFF. CDR3 DNA: TGTGCCAGCAGTGAGCTAACTAGCGGTCCCTACAATGAGCAGTTCTTC.

CDR3 sequence (DNA): TGTGCCAGCAGCGGGATCCGGGACACGCTTCGCACAGATACGCAGTATTTT. Translated: CASSGIRDTLRTDTQYF. This chain uses TRBV5-6 with TRBJ2-3; possible D gene TRBD1, 6 bases. Trimming took 4 bases from V and 1 from J, leaving 19 bases between them. From germline, CDR1 is SGHDT and CDR2 YYEEEE. The CDR3 is 17 residues long.

The chain carries TRBV7-6 and TRBJ1-5, with 11 bases lining up with TRBD1. V trimming: 5 bases; J trimming: 0 bases; junction bases outside the gene matches: 9. Germline values: CDR1 SGHVS, CDR2 FNYEAQ. The length of the CDR3 is 18 residues. The CDR3 bases are TGTGCCAGCAGCCAGGGGGGACAGGGGGATTATAGCAATCAGCCCCAGCATTTT. This translates into CASSQGGQGDYSNQPQHF.

As to this clone: The CDR3 carries no conserved terminal phenylalanine or tryptophan, so it likely arises from a read error. The DNA is left out, because the CDR3 cannot be placed on it with certainty; the CDR3 is given as TCRdb lists it. The chain links TRBV4-1 to TRBJ2-7; the table's TRBD2 call for D was not verified on the DNA. The germline gives CDR1 MGHRA, CDR2 YSYEKL. The CDR3 is 15 residues long, counting both termini. This CDR3 is CASSQDARGRGYRGS.

The V and J genes are TRBV15 and TRBJ2-1; the match to TRBD2 covers 7 bases. The germline V gene encodes CDR1 LNHNV and CDR2 YYDKDF (reference sequence). The CDR3 has 14 amino acids. After removal of 4 bases from V and 8 bases from J, the junction contained 8 bases not matched to a gene. The CDR3 nucleotides are TGTGCCACCAGCATTAGTGGCGGGAGCGATGAGCAGTTCTTC. Protein product: CATSISGGSDEQFF. Filled out from reference TRBV15 and TRBJ2-1, the complete variable domain reads DAMVIQNPRYQVTQFGKPVTLSCSQTLNHNVMYWYQQKSSQAPKLLFHYYDKDFNNEADTPDNFQSRRPNTSFCFLDIRSPGLGDTAMYLCATSISGGSDEQFFGPGTRLTVL.

This clone came up once. V is TRBV5-6 and J is TRBJ1-5, with no clear D. Trimming pared 4 bases from V and 7 bases from J, leaving 24 bases between. This CDR3 region has 17 residues. Germline V gives CDR1 SGHDT, CDR2 YYEEEE. CDR3 protein: CASSRLDGGILEQPQHF. CDR3 coding DNA: TGTGCCAGCAGCCGACTCGACGGAGGGATTCTGGAACAGCCCCAGCATTTT.

This clone was counted a single time. The CDR3 DNA is TGTGCCAGCGCGGGACGTGGTGGCTCCTACGAGCAGTACTTC. Translated, it gives CASAGRGGSYEQYF. V is TRBV14 and J is TRBJ2-5; weak D call: TRBD2 (6 bases). The DNA end is a closer match to TRBJ2-7, so the J assignment may be wrong. The V gene's germline CDR1 is SGHDN and CDR2 FVKESK. CDR3 size: 14 residues.

This clone has just a few counts. CDR3 DNA sequence: TGCGCCAGCAGCTTGGGCGGGCAGCTGATTGCCTACGAGCAGTACTTC. Amino acid sequence: CASSLGGQLIAYEQYF. This chain connects TRBV5-1 to TRBJ2-7; possible D gene TRBD2, 5 bases. The length of the CDR3 is 16 residues. Between the trimmed V and J ends, which lost 0 bases and 2 bases, there was a span of 15 bases. CDR1 and CDR2 (germline): SGHRS, YFSETQ. The whole variable domain, filled in from reference TRBV5-1 and TRBJ2-7, reads KAGVTQTPRYLIKTRGQQVTLSCSPISGHRSVSWYQQTPGQGLQFLFEYFSETQRNKGNFPGRFSGRQFSNSRSEMNVSTLELGDSALYLCASSLGGQLIAYEQYFGPGTRLTVT.

This chain connects TRBV27 to TRBJ2-1; D is perhaps TRBD1 (5 bases). CDR1 and CDR2 from the germline V gene are MNHEY and SMNVEV (reference sequence). There are 12 residues in the CDR3. V lost 6 bases, J lost 6 bases, and 9 bases lay in between. CDR3 coding DNA: TGTGCCAGCAGCCGCCAGGGCAATGAGCAGTTCTTC. Protein product: CASSRQGNEQFF.

V is TRBV7-3 and J is TRBJ2-2, with D tentatively TRBD2 (5 bases). CDR3 length: 13 amino acids. The V end was cut by 5 bases, the J end by 4 bases, with 8 bases between. Germline V gene lookup returns CDR1 SGHTA and CDR2 FQGTGA. DNA of the CDR3: TGTGCCAGCAGCCCAGGACTCACCGGGGAGCTGTTTTTT. This translates into CASSPGLTGELFF.

This chain links TRBV5-1 with TRBJ1-1; 7 bases agree with TRBD1. The V gene's germline CDR1 is SGHRS and CDR2 YFSETQ. V shed 3 bases, J shed 5 bases, and the junction held 16 bases outside the gene matches. There are 17 residues in the CDR3. CDR3 loop: CASSSGQAILSATEAFF. The CDR3 nucleotides read TGCGCCAGCAGCTCCGGACAGGCAATACTAAGCGCTACTGAAGCTTTCTTT.

The V call is TRBV7-3, the J call TRBJ2-1; the D gene is possibly TRBD2 (6 bases). The V end was cut by 5 bases, the J end by 3 bases, with 14 bases between. Germline V lookup: CDR1 SGHTA, CDR2 FQGTGA. This CDR3 spans 15 amino acids. The CDR3 loop reads CASSLTRDFYNEQFF. The CDR3, as DNA: TGTGCCAGCAGCCTCACCCGGGACTTCTACAATGAGCAGTTCTTC. Variable domain in full (rest from reference TRBV7-3 and TRBJ2-1): GAGVSQTPSNKVTEKGKYVELRCDPISGHTALYWYRQSLGQGPEFLIYFQGTGAADDSGLPNDRFFAVRPEGSVSTLKIQRTERGDSAVYLCASSLTRDFYNEQFFGPGTRLTVL.

V is TRBV6-5 and J is TRBJ2-7; D perhaps matches TRBD2 (5 bases). The CDR3 length is 15 residues. V lost 5 bases and J 3 bases, leaving 17 bases between the germline ends. The germline CDR1 and CDR2 sequences are MNHEY and SVGAGI. The CDR3 spells CASSRLQRNFYEQYF. The DNA for the CDR3 is TGTGCCAGCAGTCGACTACAGCGAAATTTCTACGAGCAGTACTTC.

The chain uses TRBV19 and TRBJ1-4; tentative D call: TRBD1 (5 bases). The CDR3 runs 18 residues. Looked up from germline, CDR1 is LNHDA and CDR2 is SQIVND (reference sequence). V shed 3 bases and J shed 1 base, with 18 bases lying between them. CDR3 residues: CASSIGHRRALTNEKLFF. In DNA form, the CDR3 reads TGTGCCAGTAGTATCGGACACCGCCGGGCTTTAACTAATGAAAAACTGTTTTTT.